In its sample, the clone carrying this T cell receptor (beta chain) was seen a few times. The antigen is unknown. CDR3 length equals 8 residues. The V end lost 8 bases, the J end lost 11 bases, and 9 bases lay between the germline ends. The germline CDR1 and CDR2 sequences are SQVTM and ANQGSEA. This record comes from a study of CD8+ T cells in alopecia areata. Overall study findings and caveats: Lesional scalp displayed greater clonality than normal scalp, most notably in alopecia totalis/universalis.

In each case, RNA was isolated and then reverse transcribed into cDNA as the sequencing template. The protocol was immunoSEQ multiplex PCR, while the TCRdb copy is restricted to in-frame clones and leaves out a portion. The sample yields roughly 150,000 clones, 40% to 65% seen once. The clonotype comes from a human donor with alopecia areata. The sample in question was CD8+ T cells sorted from blood, obtained at week 0. This rearrangement joins TRBV29-1 to TRBJ1-2; the D is unclear. CDR3 DNA: TGCAGCCCCGGCGAGTACACCTTC. This gives the protein CSPGEYTF. Full variable domain (outside the CDR3, taken from reference TRBV29-1 and TRBJ1-2): SAVISQKPSRDICQRGTSLTIQCQVDSQVTMMFWYRQQPGQSLTLIATANQGSEATYESGFVIDKFPISRPNLTFSTLTVSNMSPEDSSIYLCSPGEYTFGSGTRLTVV.